The 27 T cell receptor beta chains presented below share a single source sample, sequenced in a study of identical twins. TCRdb itself ran the 5' RACE reads through MiXCR, one entry per CDR3 protein. The sample records 700,000 or so distinct CDR3 sequences, less than 25% being singletons. These data were also reused for a study on T cells expressing NK-cell markers.

Sequenced: PBMCs. These receptors all stem from a woman in her late teens or twenties in good health.

The table lists this clonotype with many counts. The chain recombines TRBV20-1 with TRBJ2-1; 13 bases map to TRBD2. Per the germline V gene, CDR1 is DFQATT and CDR2 is SNEGSKA (reference sequence). The CDR3 runs 11 residues. J was trimmed by 15 bases and V by 5 bases; bases with no gene match: 4. CDR3: CSAGTSGIRFF. Written as DNA, the CDR3 is TGCAGTGCTGGGACTAGCGGGATTAGGTTCTTC.

The V call is TRBV6-5, the J call TRBJ2-7; no reliable D call. The length of the CDR3 is 16 residues. Germline CDR1 MNHEY, CDR2 SVGAGI. Trimming took off 0 bases at V and 0 bases at J, with 12 bases between the two ends. The CDR3 DNA is TGTGCCAGCAGTTACTCGCCATCCTCCCACTCCTACGAGCAGTACTTC. It codes for CASSYSPSSHSYEQYF.

J is TRBJ2-1 and V is TRBV4-1; D may be TRBD1 or TRBD2 (5 bases each). Looked up from germline, CDR1 is MGHRA and CDR2 is YSYEKL. Trimming left V 1 base short and J 5 bases short, with 9 bases between. The CDR3 is made up of 14 amino acids. The CDR3 nucleotides are TGCGCCAGCAGCCAAGGCCGGGACGACAATGAGCAGTTCTTC. Translation gives CASSQGRDDNEQFF.

The genes are TRBV9 and TRBJ2-7; either TRBD1 or TRBD2 may fit D (6 bases each). This CDR3 is built from 14 residues. V was cut by 3 bases and J by 1 base, with 11 bases left in between. Germline CDR1 reads SGDLS; CDR2 reads YYNGEE. The CDR3 sequence is CASSEGGRSYEQYF. The DNA of the CDR3 is TGTGCCAGCAGCGAGGGGGGCAGGTCCTACGAGCAGTACTTC.

This clonotype has more than one count but fewer than ten. CDR3 in amino acids: CSARLRGGEETQYF. The CDR3 coding sequence is TGCAGTGCTAGATTACGTGGGGGAGAGGAGACCCAGTACTTC. The V and J genes are TRBV20-1 and TRBJ2-5; the D call may be TRBD1 or TRBD2 (5 bases each). Germline V lookup: CDR1 DFQATT, CDR2 SNEGSKA (reference sequence). Trimming took off 2 bases at V and 5 bases at J, with 15 bases between the two ends. The CDR3 is made up of 14 amino acids.

The chain has TRBV20-1 and TRBJ2-1; TRBD2 matches at 10 bases. J was trimmed by 7 bases and V by 2 bases; bases with no gene match: 20. In germline, CDR1 is DFQATT, CDR2 SNEGSKA (reference sequence). This CDR3 contains 19 residues. The chain's CDR3 is CSARPISPSGRVDGNEQFF. CDR3 nucleotide sequence: TGCAGTGCTAGACCCATATCTCCTAGCGGGAGAGTAGATGGGAATGAGCAGTTCTTC.

There are a few counts of this clonotype. This sequence joins TRBV6-5 and TRBJ1-1, with 7 bases aligning to TRBD1. V gave up 0 bases and J gave up 5 bases; unmatched junction bases: 12. The CDR3 loop spans 17 amino acids. Germline CDR1 MNHEY, CDR2 SVGAGI. The CDR3 loop reads CASSYSMVGRGKTEAFF. CDR3 coding DNA: TGTGCCAGCAGTTACTCGATGGTCGGCAGGGGGAAGACTGAAGCTTTCTTT.

There are a few counts of this clonotype. The chain joins TRBV24-1 to TRBJ2-3; 8 positions agree with TRBD1. This CDR3 has 16 residues. Germline CDR1 is KGHDR and CDR2 is SFDVKD. Trimming at V came to 4 bases and at J to 3 bases, leaving 8 bases not matched to a gene. The CDR3 nucleotides are TGTGCCACCAGTGAACCGACAGGGGCTTCGACAGATACGCAGTATTTT. The encoded protein is CATSEPTGASTDTQYF.

The gene calls are TRBV4-3 and TRBJ2-1; 9 positions agree with TRBD2. Germline values: CDR1 LGHNA, CDR2 YSLEER. The length of the CDR3 is 17 residues. The V segment lost 1 base and the J segment 7 bases; nucleotides outside the gene matches: 11. CDR3 sequence reads: CASSQVFPTSGGNEQFF. The CDR3 bases are TGCGCCAGCAGCCAAGTGTTTCCGACTAGCGGAGGGAATGAGCAGTTCTTC.

V gene TRBV29-1 combines with J gene TRBJ2-7; the D gene is possibly TRBD1 (6 bases). Germline CDR1 SQVTM, CDR2 ANQGSEA. Trimming took 4 bases from V and 0 from J, leaving 13 bases between them. The CDR3 is 14 residues long. The DNA of the CDR3 is TGCAGCGTTGTTTGGGACACCAACTCCTACGAGCAGTACTTC. It codes for CSVVWDTNSYEQYF.

In this sample, this clonotype turned up a few times. The rearrangement joins TRBV5-1 to TRBJ1-2; D call uncertain. CDR3 length: 14 residues. Trimming shortened V by 2 bases and J by 2 bases, and 10 bases separated the two germline ends. CDR1 is SGHRS and CDR2 is YFSETQ in the germline V gene. CDR3 region: CASSFQQQNYGYTF. The CDR3 nucleotides read TGCGCCAGCAGCTTCCAACAGCAGAACTATGGCTACACCTTC.

This clonotype has just a few counts. A much larger clone lies a single base off, so this may be a read error. This chain links TRBV7-9 with TRBJ2-2, with TRBD1 matching 7 bases. The CDR3 covers 13 residues. CDR1 is SEHNR, CDR2 FQNEAQ, per germline (reference sequence). The V and J ends lost 6 bases and 6 bases, in that order; junction bases with no gene match: 4. CDR3 in DNA: TGTGCCAGCAGTCGACAGGGCTCCGGGGAGCTGTTTTTT. This gives the protein CASSRQGSGELFF.

This clonotype was seen a few times. V and J are TRBV7-2 and TRBJ1-3; weak D call: TRBD1 (5 bases). The germline gives CDR1 SGHTA, CDR2 FQGNSA. This CDR3 comprises 15 residues. V lost 7 bases, J lost 0 bases, and 13 bases lay in between. CDR3 protein: CASNLGTASGNTIYF. CDR3 in DNA: TGTGCCAGCAACCTGGGGACTGCCTCTGGAAACACCATATATTTT. Full variable domain (outside the CDR3, taken from reference TRBV7-2 and TRBJ1-3): GAGVSQSPSNKVTEKGKDVELRCDPISGHTALYWYRQSLGQGLEFLIYFQGNSAPDKSGLPSDRFSAERTGGSVSTLTIQRTQQEDSAVYLCASNLGTASGNTIYFGEGSWLTVV.

The sample holds a few counts of this clonotype. In DNA, the CDR3 is TGCAGTGCTACCCCGGACAGTACCTACGAGCAGTACTTC. Its protein product is CSATPDSTYEQYF. This chain uses TRBV20-1 with TRBJ2-7; D is perhaps TRBD1 (6 bases). V was cut by 4 bases and J by 2 bases, with 12 bases left in between. The CDR3 spans 13 residues. Per the germline V gene, CDR1 is DFQATT and CDR2 is SNEGSKA (reference sequence).

This clonotype was seen at least ten times. This chain links TRBV15 with TRBJ2-7, with D tentatively TRBD2 (7 bases). Per germline, CDR1 LNHNV and CDR2 YYDKDF (reference sequence). CDR3 size: 15 residues. V lost 5 bases to trimming and J lost 0 bases, with 14 bases between them. As DNA, the CDR3 is TGTGCCACCAGCGCCGCGGGGGCCGACTCCTACGAGCAGTACTTC. Translation gives CATSAAGADSYEQYF.

The CDR3, as DNA: TGCAGCGTTGAAGAAGACAGGGGAGAAAAACTGTTTTTT. It yields the protein CSVEEDRGEKLFF. The chain links TRBV29-1 to TRBJ1-4; 8 positions agree with TRBD1. With 0 bases clipped from V and 8 bases from J, the junction kept 2 bases outside the gene matches. CDR3 length: 13 amino acids. From germline, CDR1 is SQVTM and CDR2 ANQGSEA.

The rearrangement joins TRBV4-3 to TRBJ2-2; D is unclear. V lost 3 bases, J lost 6 bases, and 5 bases lay in between. The CDR3 totals 12 residues. Germline loops: CDR1 LGHNA, CDR2 YSLEER. Here the CDR3 DNA reads TGCGCCAGCAGCCAGAGCCCCGGGGAGCTGTTTTTT. Translating gives CASSQSPGELFF.

The chain employs TRBV20-1 and TRBJ2-7; D gene unclear. The CDR3 has 13 residues. V lost 2 bases to trimming and J lost 0 bases, with 8 bases between them. The germline V gene has CDR1 DFQATT and CDR2 SNEGSKA (reference sequence). Here the CDR3 reads CSARYGFSYEQYF. In DNA, the CDR3 is TGCAGTGCTAGATACGGGTTCTCCTACGAGCAGTACTTC.

This sequence joins TRBV6-2 or TRBV6-3 and TRBJ2-3; 10 bases align to TRBD2. The CDR3 loop spans 15 amino acids. The germline CDR1 and CDR2 sequences are MNHEY and SVGEGT. V gave up 6 bases and J gave up 8 bases; unmatched junction bases: 11. CDR3 bases: TGTGCCAGCAGCACTACGGCTAGCGGGAGTGTTACGCAGTATTTT. Translation gives CASSTTASGSVTQYF.

This chain joins TRBV12-3 or TRBV12-4 and TRBJ2-5, with 9 positions matching TRBD2. This CDR3 is 15 amino acids long. The trim removed 3 bases at V and 7 bases at J, leaving 9 bases unmatched. For the CDR3, the DNA is TGTGCCAGCAGTTTCACTAGCGGGCACCTCGGGACCCAGTACTTC. This sequence encodes CASSFTSGHLGTQYF.

This clonotype appeared a few times. V usage is TRBV30 and J usage is TRBJ2-7; TRBD1 is a possible D gene (6 bases). Germline V gene sequence: CDR1 GTSNPN, CDR2 SVGIG (reference sequence). Trimming cost V 5 bases and J 4 bases, with 18 bases left between them. The CDR3 spans 14 residues. CDR3 protein: CAWGQGQGLYEQYF. In nucleotides, the CDR3 is TGTGCCTGGGGCCAGGGGCAGGGTCTTTACGAGCAGTACTTC.

As DNA, the CDR3 is TGCAGTGCTCTCGACAGCCATGGCTACACCTTC. Translating it yields CSALDSHGYTF. The V call is TRBV20-1, the J call TRBJ1-2; D possibly corresponds to TRBD1 (5 bases). V gave up 5 bases and J gave up 6 bases, with 10 bases separating them. The CDR3 is made up of 11 amino acids. Germline CDR1 reads DFQATT; CDR2 reads SNEGSKA (reference sequence).

The CDR3 is CASTKAAGTYEQYF. The CDR3 bases are TGTGCCAGCACCAAAGCAGCGGGGACCTACGAGCAGTACTTC. The chain couples TRBV3-1 to TRBJ2-7; 7 nucleotides match TRBD2. CDR1 is LGHDT and CDR2 is YNNKEL in the germline V gene (reference sequence). After removal of 7 bases from V and 2 bases from J, the junction contained 8 bases not matched to a gene. CDR3 length: 14 residues.

This CDR3 reads CATGFGGDTEAFF. The CDR3 DNA is TGTGCCACGGGTTTTGGGGGGGACACTGAAGCTTTCTTT. V usage is TRBV10-3 and J usage is TRBJ1-1, with D possibly matching TRBD1 (5 bases). Germline CDR1 is ENHRY and CDR2 is SYGVKD. The CDR3 has 13 amino acids. V shed 10 bases and J shed 3 bases, with 15 bases lying between them.

This clonotype was picked up a small number of times. V is TRBV11-3 and J is TRBJ2-3; 7 bases are a match to TRBD1. CDR3 length: 15 residues. Germline trimming cut 6 bases from V and 0 bases from J; bases unmatched to any gene: 6. Per germline, CDR1 SGHNT and CDR2 YENEEA. DNA for the CDR3: TGTGCCAGCAGGGACGACAGGGTTAGCACAGATACGCAGTATTTT. Its protein product is CASRDDRVSTDTQYF. The entire variable domain, with the rest obtained from reference TRBV11-3 and TRBJ2-3, is as follows: EAGVVQSPRYKIIEKKQPVAFWCNPISGHNTLYWYLQNLGQGPELLIRYENEEAVDDSQLPKDRFSAERLKGVDSTLKIQPAELGDSAVYLCASRDDRVSTDTQYFGPGTRLTVL.

This clonotype was observed a handful of times. This chain uses TRBV15 with TRBJ2-5; a weak D match, TRBD1 (6 bases). This CDR3 has 17 amino acids. Trimming took 3 bases from V and 4 from J, leaving 21 bases between them. Germline V CDR1 and CDR2: LNHNV, YYDKDF (reference sequence). CDR3 amino acids: CATSSSLRSSRGETQYF. In nucleotides, the CDR3 is TGTGCCACCAGCAGCTCTTTGAGATCCAGCAGGGGAGAGACCCAGTACTTC.

This clonotype was detected many times. This chain joins TRBV7-2 and TRBJ2-4; tentative D call: TRBD2 (5 bases). Germline values: CDR1 SGHTA, CDR2 FQGNSA. CDR3 length: 14 residues. Trimming pared 1 base from V and 7 bases from J, leaving 11 bases between. Written as DNA, the CDR3 is TGTGCCAGCAGCTTAGACGGGAAGGTGAACATTCAGTACTTC. Translation gives CASSLDGKVNIQYF.